The clone carrying this T cell receptor (beta chain) was observed at least ten times. The antigen remains undetermined. The TCR beta CDR3 regions underwent amplification using RNA transcripts as the source. TCR CDR3 regions were first amplified by RT-PCR with HTBI primers. TCRdb recomputed calls from the multiplex PCR reads with MiXCR, one row per CDR3 protein. The sample has 400,000 to 550,000 distinct CDR3 sequences, under 15% seen once. The source of the sample is a study of T cells in Graves' hyperthyroidism and ophthalmopathy. Study outcomes and limitations: Peripheral blood also featured most of the thyroid clonotypes expanded above 0.001. The model predicted ophthalmopathy a median approximately 6 months before onset.

Isolation of PBMCs was performed on around 9.4 ml fresh peripheral blood. The receptor was derived from a woman younger than 30 with Graves' hyperthyroidism. The sample taken for sequencing was blood.

CDR3 DNA sequence: TGTGCCAGTAGTAGAGAGGCGAGGGAGACCCAGTACTTC. Encoded protein: CASSREARETQYF. V and J are TRBV19 and TRBJ2-5; D unresolved. CDR1 is LNHDA and CDR2 is SQIVND in the germline V gene (reference sequence). Trimming pared 4 bases from V and 5 bases from J, leaving 11 bases between. The CDR3 extends over 13 amino acids.